This T cell receptor (beta chain) originates from a study of cytomegalovirus exposure and HLA in healthy donors. Overall study: Clustering assigned 81% of the roughly 420 genotyped donors to the Caucasian-associated ancestry cluster. Study results and caveats: Cytomegalovirus status was reportedly diagnosed by the classifier with high sensitivity and specificity. Indistinguishability led to the exclusion of some V segments, TRBV6-2 and TRBV6-3 included. When analyzed later, a missense DCLRE1C variant was found to be linked to TCR beta V- and J-gene trimming.

With 60 Vbeta and 13 Jbeta primers, the PCR was carried out. Data came from immunoSEQ multiplex PCR; TCRdb stores just in-frame clones and leaves some out. This sample has approximately 240,000 clones, with 70% to 80% found just once. Per germline, CDR1 KGHSH and CDR2 LQKENI. This CDR3 has 13 residues. Trimming pared 2 bases from V and 4 bases from J, leaving 9 bases between. On this clone: Its antigen remains unknown.

The sequenced material came from PBMCs. The chain links TRBV18 to TRBJ2-7; a possible D gene is TRBD2 (5 bases). This receptor was identified in a woman aged 60 to 75 in good health and CMV-seropositive. The CDR3 sequence: CASSPAEVYEQYF. CDR3 nucleotides: TGTGCCAGCTCACCAGCGGAGGTATACGAGCAGTACTTC. Using reference TRBV18 and TRBJ2-7 for the parts outside the CDR3, the full variable domain is NAGVMQNPRHLVRRRGQEARLRCSPMKGHSHVYWYRQLPEEGLKFMVYLQKENIIDESGMPKERFSAEFPKEGPSILRIQQVVRGDSAAYFCASSPAEVYEQYFGPGTRLTVT.